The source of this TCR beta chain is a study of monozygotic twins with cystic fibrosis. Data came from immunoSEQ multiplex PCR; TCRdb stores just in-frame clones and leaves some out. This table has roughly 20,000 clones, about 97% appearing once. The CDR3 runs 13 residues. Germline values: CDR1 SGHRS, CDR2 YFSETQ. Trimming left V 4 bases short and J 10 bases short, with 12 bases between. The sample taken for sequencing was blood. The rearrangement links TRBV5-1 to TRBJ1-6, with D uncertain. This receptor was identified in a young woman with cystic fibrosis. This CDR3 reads CASSLEMESPLHF. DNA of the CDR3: TGCGCCAGCAGCCTGGAAATGGAATCACCCCTCCACTTT.